A single sample is the source of the 8 T cell receptor beta chains below, sequenced in a study of tumor and adjacent non-tumor tissue in lung cancer. The library came from three nested PCR rounds adapted from ARM-PCR protocols. TCRdb redid the calling of the multiplex PCR reads with MiXCR, one entry per CDR3 protein. The profile shows roughly 70,000 distinct CDR3 sequences, less than 75% of them singletons. This sample's RNA came from whole unsorted tissue. The normal lung tissue was taken more than 3 cm from the tumor edge. Sequenced material: distant non-tumor lung tissue. Every receptor here comes from a woman between 45 and 60 years old with non-small cell lung cancer.

This clonotype appeared once. Germline and junction disagree at one end, which may indicate a read error. The V gene is TRBV6-2 or TRBV6-3, the J gene TRBJ2-3; a possible D gene is TRBD2 (6 bases). Germline CDR1 and CDR2: MNHEY and SVGEGT. This CDR3 is 17 amino acids long. CDR3 bases: TGTGCCAGCAGTTACTTTGGCCGGGCGGGACCCTGGGATATGCAGTATTTT. Its protein product is CASSYFGRAGPWDMQYF.

The chain carries TRBV5-1 and TRBJ2-7, with 9 bases matching TRBD1. This CDR3 has 14 amino acids. The V and J ends lost 7 bases and 5 bases, in that order; junction bases with no gene match: 10. The germline CDR1 and CDR2 sequences are SGHRS and YFSETQ. The CDR3 sequence is CASCRDRERDEQYF. DNA of the CDR3: TGCGCCAGCTGCCGGGACAGGGAACGAGACGAGCAGTACTTC.

Only one count was recorded for this clonotype. The junction and the germline gene differ at one end; a read error may be behind it. This chain joins TRBV12-3 or TRBV12-4 and TRBJ1-5; D not resolved. The CDR3 is 13 amino acids. CDR3 sequence (DNA): TGTGCCAGCAGTTTACGGGAAAATCGGCCCCAGCAGTTT. It specifies CASSLRENRPQQF.

As to this clonotype: A clone one base away is much larger, so this may be a read error. The J gene is TRBJ2-1, the V gene TRBV28; the D is unclear. Germline values: CDR1 MDHEN, CDR2 SYDVKM. The CDR3 is made up of 15 amino acids. V was cut by 7 bases and J by 3 bases, with 16 bases left in between. CDR3 nucleotides: TGTGCCAGCAATTTGAATGCAGGTAACTACAATGAGCAGTTCTTC. Its protein product is CASNLNAGNYNEQFF.

This clonotype has a handful of counts. The V gene is TRBV7-9, the J gene TRBJ2-1; no definite D call. The CDR3 is made up of 13 amino acids. Trimming pared 1 base from V and 5 bases from J, leaving 6 bases between. Germline loops: CDR1 SEHNR, CDR2 FQNEAQ (reference sequence). The CDR3 DNA reads TGTGCCAGCAGCTTAGGTCAGCACAATGAGCAGTTCTTC. Protein product: CASSLGQHNEQFF.

A single count supports this clonotype. The chain joins TRBV6-5 to TRBJ1-5; D is unclear. The end of the DNA aligns better with TRBJ2-3, so the J call may be wrong. Germline-derived CDR1 and CDR2 are MNHEY and SVGAGI. This CDR3 is 13 amino acids long. The CDR3: CASRPDCYQPQYF. CDR3 nucleotide sequence: TGTGCCAGCAGACCTGACTGTTATCAGCCCCAGTATTTT.

The J gene is TRBJ2-2, the V gene TRBV11-2; D unclear. This CDR3 comprises 14 residues. Germline lookup yields CDR1 SGHAT and CDR2 FQNNGV. The CDR3: CTISKNWDTGELFF. CDR3 bases: TGTACCATCAGCAAAAACTGGGATACCGGGGAGCTGTTTTTT.

This clonotype showed up many times. The rearrangement links TRBV10-1 to TRBJ2-7, with D maybe TRBD2 (6 bases). CDR1 and CDR2 from the germline V gene are WNHNN and SYGVQD (reference sequence). V lost 8 bases and J lost 5, with 13 bases in between. This CDR3 is built from 12 residues. The CDR3 DNA is TGCGCCAGCCGGGGGAACGGAGACGAGCAGTACTTC. Amino acids: CASRGNGDEQYF.